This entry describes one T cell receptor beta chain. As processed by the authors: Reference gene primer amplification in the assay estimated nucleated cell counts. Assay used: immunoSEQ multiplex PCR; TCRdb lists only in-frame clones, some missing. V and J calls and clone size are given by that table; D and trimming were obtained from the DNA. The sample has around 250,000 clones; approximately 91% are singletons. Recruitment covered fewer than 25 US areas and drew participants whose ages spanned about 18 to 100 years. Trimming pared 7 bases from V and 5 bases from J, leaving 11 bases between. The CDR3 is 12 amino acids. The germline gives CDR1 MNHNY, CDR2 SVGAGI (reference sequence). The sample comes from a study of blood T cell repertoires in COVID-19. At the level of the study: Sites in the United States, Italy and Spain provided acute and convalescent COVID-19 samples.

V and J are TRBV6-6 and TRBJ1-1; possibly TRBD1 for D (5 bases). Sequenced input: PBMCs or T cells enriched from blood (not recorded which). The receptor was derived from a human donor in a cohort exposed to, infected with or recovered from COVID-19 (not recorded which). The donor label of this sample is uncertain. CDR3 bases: TGTGCCAGCACTCCAGGGTGGACTGAAGCTTTCTTT. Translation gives CASTPGWTEAFF.